The source of this T cell receptor beta chain is a study of T cells after yellow fever vaccination. Study at large: Fractions containing few cells were prepared with SMART-Seq v4 Ultra Low Input. The study's findings and limits: Just a small share of clonotypes turned up in the CD4 compartment as well as the CD8 compartment. The booster response re-showed most primary clones: approximately 95% CD4, 88% CD8.

The CDR3 contains 15 residues. Trimming cost V 1 base and J 1 base, with 9 bases left between them. The germline V gene encodes CDR1 KGHSH and CDR2 LQKENI. A 5'RACE template-switching step, the method used to make TCR cDNA, added a universal primer site and UMIs. TCRdb fed the 5' RACE reads into MiXCR, producing one record per CDR3 protein. The sample includes some 240,000 distinct CDR3 sequences, roughly 3.3% of them seen just once. Comment on this clonotype: Antigen: not known. This may arise from a read error, as a much more abundant clone is one base away.

The clonotype comes from a man between 18 and 29 years old who received the YFV17D yellow fever vaccine. The sample in question was CD4+ T cells sorted from PBMCs, obtained 10 days after the yellow fever booster vaccination. The V gene is TRBV18, the J gene TRBJ2-3; D not certain. The DNA of the CDR3 is TGTGCCAGCTCACCACTGGCTTCTTGCACAGATACGCAGTATTTT. It specifies CASSPLASCTDTQYF.